The clone carrying this T cell receptor (beta chain) has just a few counts. The antigen is undetermined. These data originate in a study of identical twins. TCRdb itself ran the 5' RACE reads through MiXCR, one entry per CDR3 protein. The table lists hundreds of thousands of distinct CDR3 sequences, around 9.6% of them singletons. The study, taken as a whole, reports: Insertions were fewer in abundant cord blood beta clonotypes, whereas memory repertoires showed none of this pattern.

Trimming removed 3 bases from V and 9 bases from J; junction bases left unmatched: 9. The CDR3 spans 13 residues. CDR1 and CDR2 (germline): SQVTM, ANQGSEA. Every donor was a healthy Caucasian. The chain joins TRBV29-1 to TRBJ2-3, with 7 bases matching TRBD2. The sequence was collected from a woman aged 18 to 35 in good health. Material for sequencing was memory (CD45RO+) T cells sorted from blood. CDR3 DNA: TGCAGCGTTGATAACCGGGGGGTGAGAACGCAGTATTTT. Its protein is CSVDNRGVRTQYF.